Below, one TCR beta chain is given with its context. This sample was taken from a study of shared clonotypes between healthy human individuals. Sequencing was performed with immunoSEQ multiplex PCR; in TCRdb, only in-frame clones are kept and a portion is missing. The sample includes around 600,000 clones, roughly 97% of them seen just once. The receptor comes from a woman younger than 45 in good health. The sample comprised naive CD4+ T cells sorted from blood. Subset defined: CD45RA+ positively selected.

CDR3 bases: TGTGCCAGTAGTTCAAGGAGACAGACCATGAACACTGAAGCTTTCTTT. It yields the protein CASSSRRQTMNTEAFF. This chain uses TRBV19 with TRBJ1-1, with a tentative D call TRBD1 (5 bases). This CDR3 is 16 amino acids long. Trimming shortened V by 5 bases and J by 0 bases, and 16 bases separated the two germline ends. CDR1 is LNHDA and CDR2 is SQIVND in the germline V gene (reference sequence). Full variable domain (remainder filled in from reference TRBV19 and TRBJ1-1): DGGITQSPKYLFRKEGQNVTLSCEQNLNHDAMYWYRQDPGQGLRLIYYSQIVNDFQKGDIAEGYSVSREKKESFPLTVTSAQKNPTAFYLCASSSRRQTMNTEAFFGQGTRLTVV.